These 2 T cell receptor beta chains were sequenced from one sample in a study of monozygotic twins with inflammatory bowel disease. TCRdb processed the 5' RACE reads again and assigns one entry to each CDR3 protein, with no DNA. Recorded for this sample: 200,000 to 250,000 distinct CDR3 sequences. The specimen sequenced was blood. The receptors derive from a human donor with ulcerative colitis or Crohn's disease, or a healthy co-twin of an affected twin (not recorded which).

The chain couples TRBV12-3 or TRBV12-4 to TRBJ1-1; absent DNA, TCRdb's TRBD1 call cannot be checked. The CDR3 covers 12 residues. CDR3 residues: CASSMDRGEAFF.

The J gene is TRBJ2-7, the V gene TRBV5-5; TCRdb lists TRBD1, though no DNA is available to test this call. From germline, CDR1 is SGHKS and CDR2 YYEKEE (reference sequence). CDR3 length: 14 residues. CDR3 residues: CASSFRDRGYEQYF.